This is a list of T cell receptor beta chains from one sample in a study of blood T cell repertoires in COVID-19. Profiled with immunoSEQ multiplex PCR; TCRdb holds only in-frame clones, not every one. In the table there are tens of thousands of clones, less than 85% of which are singletons. Sequenced input: peripheral blood. The receptors originated from a woman older than 75 with acute or convalescent COVID-19. CDR3s include the opening cysteine and the closing phenylalanine or tryptophan. Fields, in order: clone size, D gene, J gene, V gene, CDR3 protein, CDR3 DNA. D genes are given only for firm matches. Part of the rows lack a size; the others show once, few, many or a class for expanded clones.

NA NA TRBJ1-4 TRBV7-2 CASSFAGKLFF TGTGCCAGCAGCTTTGCAGGGAAACTGTTTTTT
NA TRBD2 TRBJ2-2 TRBV18 CASSRSTSGNTGELFF TGTGCCAGCTCACGAAGCACTAGCGGGAACACCGGGGAGCTGTTTTTT
once NA TRBJ1-4 TRBV18 CASSRLEGNRDEKLFF TGTGCCAGCTCACGGCTCGAGGGAAATCGGGATGAAAAACTGTTTTTT
NA NA TRBJ2-7 TRBV19 CASSTRIYFGQNYEQYF TGTGCCAGTAGTACCCGAATCTATTTCGGACAGAACTACGAGCAGTACTTC
NA TRBD1 TRBJ2-3 TRBV19 CASSFADRRDRGHPDTQYF TGTGCCAGTAGTTTCGCCGACCGCCGGGACAGGGGGCACCCAGATACGCAGTATTTT
NA NA TRBJ2-6 TRBV12-3/TRBV12-4 CASRLGANVLTF TGTGCCAGCAGACTGGGGGCCAACGTCCTGACTTTC
NA TRBD1 TRBJ2-3 TRBV29-1 CSVDEGATDTQYF TGCAGCGTTGATGAGGGGGCCACAGATACGCAGTATTTT
NA TRBD1 TRBJ2-7 TRBV11-2 CASSLALTGNEQYF TGTGCCAGCAGCTTGGCCTTGACAGGGAACGAGCAGTACTTC
NA NA TRBJ2-7 TRBV7-2 CASSLASTGTKQYF TGTGCCAGCAGCTTAGCCAGCACCGGGACAAAGCAGTACTTC
NA TRBD1 TRBJ2-1 TRBV5-6 CASSLRTGTSYNEQFF TGTGCCAGCAGCTTGAGGACAGGGACGTCCTACAATGAGCAGTTCTTC
NA NA TRBJ2-1 TRBV9 CASSPSSSVNEQFF TGTGCCAGCAGCCCCTCATCTAGCGTCAATGAGCAGTTCTTC
NA NA TRBJ2-5 TRBV2 CASSRQGTGETQYF TGTGCCAGCAGTCGCCAGGGGACGGGAGAGACCCAGTACTTC
NA TRBD2 TRBJ2-2 TRBV2 CASSPRLAGGNTGELFF TGTGCCAGCAGCCCCCGACTAGCGGGGGGTAACACCGGGGAGCTGTTTTTT
NA NA TRBJ1-6 TRBV6-5 CASKDGSLNNSPLHF TGTGCCAGCAAGGACGGGAGCCTAAATAATTCACCCCTCCACTTT
NA TRBD2 TRBJ2-1 TRBV30 CAWGGLAIRNEQFF TGTGCCTGGGGGGGACTAGCGATTAGAAATGAGCAGTTCTTC
NA NA TRBJ2-3 TRBV10-3 CAISERAGSGDTQYF TGTGCCATCAGTGAGCGAGCGGGTAGTGGAGATACGCAGTATTTT
NA NA TRBJ1-1 TRBV18 CASSPTTTNTEAFF TGTGCCAGCTCACCTACTACAACGAACACTGAAGCTTTCTTT
NA NA TRBJ1-2 TRBV5-1 CASSLRQGGNYGYTF TGCGCCAGCAGCTTGCGCCAGGGTGGTAACTATGGCTACACCTTC
few TRBD2 TRBJ2-5 TRBV7-6 CASSLSGLAQETQYF TGTGCCAGCAGCTTAAGCGGACTAGCACAAGAGACCCAGTACTTC
NA TRBD2 TRBJ2-3 TRBV5-1 CASSLGLAGGTHLGTDTQYF TGCGCCAGCAGCTTGGGACTAGCGGGAGGGACCCATCTAGGCACAGATACGCAGTATTTT
NA NA TRBJ1-1 TRBV19 CASSFSMNTEAFF TGTGCCAGTAGCTTCTCTATGAACACTGAAGCTTTCTTT
NA NA TRBJ1-2 TRBV27 CASRSTGNYGYTF TGTGCCAGCAGGTCTACAGGGAACTATGGCTACACCTTC
NA NA TRBJ2-3 TRBV11-2 CASSLASATRHTDTQYF TGTGCCAGCAGCTTAGCCTCGGCGACTAGGCACACAGATACGCAGTATTTT
once NA TRBJ2-7 TRBV3-1/TRBV3-2 CASSPRLGYEQYF TGTGCCAGCAGCCCCCGACTAGGCTACGAGCAGTACTTC
NA TRBD1 TRBJ2-2 TRBV7-2 CASSPTGANTGELFF TGTGCCAGCAGCCCCACAGGGGCGAACACCGGGGAGCTGTTTTTT
few NA TRBJ2-1 TRBV11-2 CASSRGSASYNEQFF TGTGCCAGCAGCCGGGGGTCCGCCTCCTACAATGAGCAGTTCTTC
NA TRBD1 TRBJ1-4 TRBV9 CASSVAPTGGGEKLFF TGTGCCAGCAGCGTAGCTCCGACAGGGGGCGGTGAAAAACTGTTTTTT
NA NA TRBJ1-3 TRBV18 CASSPPGGRSFSGNTIYF TGTGCCAGCTCACCCCCCGGGGGTAGGTCCTTCTCTGGAAACACCATATATTTT
once NA TRBJ2-2 TRBV4-2 CASSHETPAGELFF TGTGCCAGCAGCCATGAAACTCCGGCCGGGGAGCTGTTTTTT
NA NA TRBJ1-5 TRBV7-9 CASSLEQGKRRQPQHF TGTGCCAGCAGCTTAGAACAGGGTAAACGGCGTCAGCCCCAGCATTTT
NA TRBD2 TRBJ2-3 TRBV3-1/TRBV3-2 CASSRGAGGTDTQYF TGTGCCAGCAGTCGGGGTGCGGGGGGCACAGATACGCAGTATTTT
NA NA TRBJ2-7 TRBV28 CASSPPFLEQYF TGTGCCAGCAGTCCCCCGTTCCTCGAGCAGTACTTC
NA TRBD2 TRBJ2-7 TRBV5-5 CASSFEASGNYEQYF TGTGCCAGCAGCTTCGAGGCTAGCGGGAACTACGAGCAGTACTTC